Sequencing of this T cell receptor (beta chain) was carried out in a study of beta chain features in type 1 diabetes. At the level of the study: Cell yields, gender and age were similar in healthy donors and patients.

Sequenced material consisted of expressed TCRB transcripts (all of the isolated RNA was reverse transcribed). Using immunoSEQ multiplex PCR, the repertoire was profiled, and TCRdb retains in-frame clones only, with some absent. The top ten hold about 0.64% of the sample, which has a few hundred thousand clones, roughly a tenth seen once. With regard to this clone: Its antigen is unidentified.

The study's findings and limits: Significant though moderate, a shortening of TCRB CDR3s appeared in all four CD4+ subsets of Type 1 diabetes patients.

After removal of 7 bases from V and 0 bases from J, the junction contained 12 bases not matched to a gene. The CDR3 extends over 15 amino acids. CDR1 and CDR2 from the germline V gene are SQVTM and ANQGSEA. Sequenced input: central memory CD4+ T cells from blood. This clonotype was sampled from a man in his thirties or forties with type 1 diabetes. The chain has TRBV29-1 and TRBJ2-7, with 7 bases matching TRBD1. Here the CDR3 reads CSDPNRGFNSYEQYF. As DNA, the CDR3 is TGCAGCGACCCTAACAGGGGCTTTAACTCCTACGAGCAGTACTTC.